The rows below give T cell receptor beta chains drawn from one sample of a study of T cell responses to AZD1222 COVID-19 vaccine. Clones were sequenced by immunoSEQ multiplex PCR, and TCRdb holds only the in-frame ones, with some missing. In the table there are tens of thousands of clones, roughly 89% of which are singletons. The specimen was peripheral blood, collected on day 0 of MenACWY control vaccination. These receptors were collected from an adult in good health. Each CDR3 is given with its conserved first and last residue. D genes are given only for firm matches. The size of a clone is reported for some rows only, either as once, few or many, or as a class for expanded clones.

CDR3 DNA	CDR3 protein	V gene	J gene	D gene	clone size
TGTGCCTGGGTCCGGGGGCAGGGCACTGAAGCTTTCTTT	CAWVRGQGTEAFF	TRBV30	TRBJ1-1	.	.
TGTGCCAGCAGCCAAGCCGGGACGACCTTAACCTACAATGAGCAGTTCTTC	CASSQAGTTLTYNEQFF	TRBV3-1/TRBV3-2	TRBJ2-1	.	.
TGCGCCAGCAGCCAAGATTCTTGGATGGGGGGTGAAAAACTGTTTTTT	CASSQDSWMGGEKLFF	TRBV4-3	TRBJ1-4	.	.
TGTGCCAGCAGTTACCGGACAGGGTATACAGATACGCAGTATTTT	CASSYRTGYTDTQYF	TRBV6-2/TRBV6-3	TRBJ2-3	TRBD1	.
TGTGCCATCAGAAAGAATTCGGATAAGGGTCAGACCCAGTACTTC	CAIRKNSDKGQTQYF	TRBV10-3	TRBJ2-5	.	.
TGTGCCAGCAGTTCTATAGCGGGGGGCGGAGATACGCAGTATTTT	CASSSIAGGGDTQYF	TRBV6-5	TRBJ2-3	TRBD2	.
TGTACCACCAGTGAGAAACTAGCGGGGAACACAGATACGCAGTATTTT	CTTSEKLAGNTDTQYF	TRBV24-1	TRBJ2-3	TRBD2	.
TGTGCCTGGAGTTTAGGACTAGCCACAGATACGCAGTATTTT	CAWSLGLATDTQYF	TRBV30	TRBJ2-3	TRBD2	.
TGTGCCAGCAGCGTCTACGCAGTCGGCGAGCAGTACTTC	CASSVYAVGEQYF	TRBV9	TRBJ2-7	.	once
TGTGCCAGCAGTTTATCGAGCGCCCCCAGGGGCCCGACCTCCTACGAGCAGTACTTC	CASSLSSAPRGPTSYEQYF	TRBV27	TRBJ2-7	.	.
TGCGCCAGCAGCTTGATAGGGGAGGACGAGCAGTTCTTC	CASSLIGEDEQFF	TRBV5-1	TRBJ2-1	.	once
TGTGCCAGCAGTCACGGGATAGCGGGGGGTCTACTATCCTACGAGCAGTACTTC	CASSHGIAGGLLSYEQYF	TRBV27	TRBJ2-7	TRBD2	.
TGCGCCAGCAGCCTCAACCGGGACAGGGGCTCCTACGAGCAGTACTTC	CASSLNRDRGSYEQYF	TRBV4-3	TRBJ2-7	TRBD1	few